These 27 T cell receptor beta chains were all obtained from the same sample, sequenced in a study of shared clonotypes between healthy human individuals (dated by TCRdb to between 2020 and 2021). The library came from the immunoSEQ multiplex PCR assay. As stored in TCRdb, this immuneACCESS dataset retains in-frame rearrangements with V and J assigned. A fraction of the clones does not appear; measured against another copy, unresolved V genes explain less than half of the discrepancy, and the remainder lacks a known reason. The sample table shows some 470,000 clones, and roughly four fifths are seen once. The ten largest clones add up to 10% to 15% of the sample. The sample consisted of PBMCs. These receptors were collected from a woman aged 40-49 years in good health. Some clones in this sample may be carry-over from other donors' samples.

CDR3 DNA: TGTGCCAGCAGCTTAATTCAGGGAACCTCTGGGGCCAACGTCCTGACTTTC. Protein: CASSLIQGTSGANVLTF. The gene calls are TRBV7-2 and TRBJ2-6, with TRBD1 as a possible D gene (5 bases). This CDR3 contains 17 residues. V dropped 2 bases and J dropped 0 bases, with 11 bases sitting between them. Germline-derived CDR1 and CDR2 are SGHTA and FQGNSA.

Ten or more counts support this clone. The same CDR3 also results from other DNA sequences found in this sample. The rearrangement joins TRBV7-8 to TRBJ1-1, with unresolved D. Germline CDR1 SGHVS, CDR2 FQNEAQ. The CDR3 is made up of 16 amino acids. Between the trimmed V and J ends, which lost 3 bases and 1 base, there was a span of 15 bases. This CDR3 is CASSLDRVGWNTEAFF. In nucleotides, the CDR3 is TGTGCCAGCAGCTTGGACCGGGTTGGGTGGAACACTGAAGCTTTCTTT.

In this sample, this clone turned up a few times. V usage is TRBV9 and J usage is TRBJ2-5; 10 positions match TRBD2. The CDR3 runs 15 residues. J lost 4 bases, V lost 4 bases, and 7 bases had no gene match. Germline V gives CDR1 SGDLS, CDR2 YYNGEE. The CDR3 DNA reads TGTGCCAGCAGCCCTAGCGGGAGCGTGGGAGAGACCCAGTACTTC. Translated: CASSPSGSVGETQYF.

V is TRBV15 and J is TRBJ2-5; TRBD2 is a possible D gene (6 bases). Germline V lookup: CDR1 LNHNV, CDR2 YYDKDF (reference sequence). The CDR3 extends over 14 amino acids. Trimming removed 2 bases at V and 5 bases at J, with 12 bases between. CDR3 amino acids: CATSRSGVGETQYF. The CDR3 coding sequence is TGTGCCACCAGCAGATCGGGAGTCGGTGAGACCCAGTACTTC.

With respect to this clone: An end of the junction does not agree with germline; a read error may underlie this. V usage is TRBV25-1 and J usage is TRBJ2-5; 7 bases agree with TRBD1. CDR1 is MGHDK, CDR2 SYGVNS, per germline. The CDR3 has 11 amino acids. This CDR3 reads CASSGLTGRDF. The CDR3 DNA reads as TGTGCCAGCAGTGGCCTGACAGGGCGAGACTTC.

In its sample, this clone was seen a few times. The rearrangement uses TRBV6-4 and TRBJ2-1; 9 bases line up with TRBD2. Per the germline V gene, CDR1 is MRHNA and CDR2 is SNTAGT. The CDR3 covers 15 residues. V shed 5 bases and J 7 bases; nucleotides not matched to a gene: 9. The CDR3 DNA sequence: TGTGCCAGCAGTCGAGCGGGAGGAGTAGAGAATGAGCAGTTCTTC. Translation: CASSRAGGVENEQFF.

The chain employs TRBV7-6 and TRBJ2-7, with TRBD2 identical over 10 bases. CDR3 length: 15 residues. Germline values: CDR1 SGHVS, CDR2 FNYEAQ. With V trimmed by 5 bases and J by 3 bases, 7 bases remained unmatched. The CDR3 sequence is CASSLTSGIHYEQYF. In nucleotides, the CDR3 is TGTGCCAGCAGCCTAACTAGCGGGATTCACTACGAGCAGTACTTC.

This chain uses TRBV7-9 with TRBJ1-2; TRBD1 matches at 7 bases. Germline CDR1 is SEHNR and CDR2 is FQNEAQ (reference sequence). The junction had 12 bases not matched to a gene; V was cut back by 4 bases and J by 4 bases. There are 16 residues in the CDR3. In nucleotides, the CDR3 is TGTGCCAGCAGCTCATCCGGGACAGCGGCCAGCTATGGCTACACCTTC. As protein: CASSSSGTAASYGYTF.

The chain joins TRBV19 to TRBJ2-2; D uncertain. This CDR3 comprises 15 residues. V gave up 3 bases and J gave up 2 bases, with 10 bases separating them. Germline V gene sequence: CDR1 LNHDA, CDR2 SQIVND (reference sequence). The CDR3: CASSMMAANTGELFF. For the CDR3, the DNA is TGTGCCAGTAGTATGATGGCAGCTAACACCGGGGAGCTGTTTTTT.

A few counts support this clone. V is TRBV12-5 and J is TRBJ2-2; D is undetermined. Looked up from germline, CDR1 is LGHNT and CDR2 is FRNRAP. CDR3 length equals 16 residues. V lost 0 bases, J lost 2 bases, and 10 bases lay in between. CDR3 DNA: TGTGCTAGTGGTTTGGTACTAACCGAAAACACCGGGGAGCTGTTTTTT. Translated: CASGLVLTENTGELFF.

The rearrangement joins TRBV18 to TRBJ2-3; 11 bases are shared with TRBD2. J gave up 3 bases and V 6 bases, and 8 bases lay outside the gene matches. The CDR3 covers 16 residues. In germline, CDR1 is KGHSH, CDR2 LQKENI. CDR3 nucleotide sequence: TGTGCCAGCTCCCCCCCACTAGCGGGAGTAACAGATACGCAGTATTTT. Amino acids: CASSPPLAGVTDTQYF. Variable domain in full (rest from reference TRBV18 and TRBJ2-3): NAGVMQNPRHLVRRRGQEARLRCSPMKGHSHVYWYRQLPEEGLKFMVYLQKENIIDESGMPKERFSAEFPKEGPSILRIQQVVRGDSAAYFCASSPPLAGVTDTQYFGPGTRLTVL.

This clone was detected only a few times. V usage is TRBV29-1 and J usage is TRBJ2-7; 11 bases match TRBD2. V gave up 3 bases and J gave up 0 bases; unmatched junction bases: 1. This CDR3 has 14 amino acids. Germline CDR1 is SQVTM and CDR2 is ANQGSEA. Here the CDR3 DNA reads TGCAGCGTTGACGGGACTAGCGGCTCCTACGAGCAGTACTTC. This sequence encodes CSVDGTSGSYEQYF.

The rearrangement uses TRBV9 and TRBJ2-3, with D perhaps matching TRBD1 (6 bases). The V gene lost 2 bases and the J gene lost 2 bases, with 9 bases spanning the gap. Germline loops: CDR1 SGDLS, CDR2 YYNGEE. The length of the CDR3 is 14 residues. Here the CDR3 DNA reads TGTGCCAGCAGCGTGGGGGCGTCCACAGATACGCAGTATTTT. This gives the protein CASSVGASTDTQYF.

Notes on this clone: A much larger clone is a single base away; this may be a read error. Other DNA variants within this sample encode the same CDR3. V usage is TRBV5-3 and J usage is TRBJ2-7, with 13 bases that match TRBD2. TRBV5-3 is placed among ORFs of uncertain function. The CDR3 totals 16 residues. The CDR3 loop is CARSLTSGRASYEQYF. DNA of the CDR3: TGTGCCAGAAGCTTGACTAGCGGGAGGGCTTCCTATGAGCAGTACTTC.

With regard to this clone: The same CDR3 can be traced to other DNA sequences in this sample. V is TRBV5-1 and J is TRBJ1-2; tentatively, D is TRBD1 (5 bases). The CDR3 loop spans 14 amino acids. V dropped 0 bases and J dropped 2 bases, with 8 bases sitting between them. CDR1 SGHRS and CDR2 YFSETQ come from the germline V gene. In DNA form, the CDR3 reads TGCGCCAGCAGCTTGGGTCAGGGCAACTATGGCTACACCTTC. Translated: CASSLGQGNYGYTF.

The chain has TRBV6-5 and TRBJ1-3; 8 bases fit TRBD1. After removal of 6 bases from V and 9 bases from J, the junction contained 13 bases not matched to a gene. Looked up from germline, CDR1 is MNHEY and CDR2 is SVGAGI. The CDR3 loop spans 15 amino acids. The DNA of the CDR3 is TGTGCCAGCAGACCGGGTGGTGGACAGGGTGGCACCATATATTTT. It yields the protein CASRPGGGQGGTIYF.

The rearrangement links TRBV5-6 to TRBJ1-3; D possibly corresponds to TRBD1 (6 bases). Germline CDR1 and CDR2: SGHDT and YYEEEE. V lost 6 bases, J lost 4 bases, and 14 bases lay in between. This CDR3 spans 14 amino acids. The CDR3: CASKGAGAGNTIYF. The CDR3 coding sequence is TGTGCCAGCAAAGGAGCAGGGGCCGGAAACACCATATATTTT.

The chain combines TRBV9 with TRBJ2-1; 7 nucleotides align to TRBD2. Germline trimming cut 0 bases from V and 6 bases from J; bases unmatched to any gene: 12. The germline V gene has CDR1 SGDLS and CDR2 YYNGEE. The CDR3 is made up of 17 amino acids. The CDR3 region has the DNA TGTGCCAGCAGCGTAGAAGTGTGGGGCGGGAGCCCCAATGAGCAGTTCTTC. This encodes CASSVEVWGGSPNEQFF.

V usage is TRBV5-1 and J usage is TRBJ1-1, with TRBD1 identical over 7 bases. J lost 5 bases, V lost 0 bases, and 4 bases had no gene match. The germline CDR1 and CDR2 sequences are SGHRS and YFSETQ. The CDR3 loop spans 14 amino acids. The CDR3 loop is CASSLDRGGTEAFF. The CDR3 nucleotides read TGCGCCAGCAGCTTGGACAGGGGAGGGACTGAAGCTTTCTTT.

The chain is built from TRBV18 and TRBJ1-4; 8 bases are shared with TRBD1. Germline trimming cut 6 bases from V and 8 bases from J; bases unmatched to any gene: 8. CDR3 length: 14 amino acids. The V gene's germline CDR1 is KGHSH and CDR2 LQKENI. This CDR3 reads CASSPRDRSEKLFF. CDR3 sequence (DNA): TGTGCCAGCTCCCCCCGGGACAGGTCAGAAAAACTGTTTTTT.

The genes are TRBV4-1 and TRBJ2-4; the D gene is possibly TRBD2 (5 bases). CDR3 size: 15 residues. Germline CDR1 reads MGHRA; CDR2 reads YSYEKL. Trimming took off 0 bases at V and 5 bases at J, with 11 bases between the two ends. This chain's CDR3 is CASSQDDDGENIQYF. The CDR3 DNA reads as TGCGCCAGCAGCCAAGACGATGACGGGGAAAACATTCAGTACTTC.

This rearrangement joins TRBV19 to TRBJ1-5; D call uncertain. Trimming took 6 bases from V and 6 from J, leaving 21 bases between them. Germline CDR1 reads LNHDA; CDR2 reads SQIVND (reference sequence). The CDR3 consists of 16 residues. The CDR3 sequence: CASRRLRDRVAQPQHF. In DNA form, the CDR3 reads TGTGCCAGTAGAAGACTCCGGGATAGAGTCGCTCAGCCCCAGCATTTT.

This chain uses TRBV4-3 with TRBJ1-5, with D possibly TRBD1 on 5 matching bases. Trimming shortened V by 0 bases and J by 0 bases, and 9 bases separated the two germline ends. This CDR3 is built from 16 residues. CDR1 is LGHNA and CDR2 is YSLEER in the germline V gene. The CDR3 DNA reads TGCGCCAGCAGCCAAGATGGGGGGAATAGCAATCAGCCCCAGCATTTT. It is translated as CASSQDGGNSNQPQHF.

Details on this clone: A single base separates this from a much larger clone, so it may be a read error. Other DNA sequences in the sample encode the same CDR3. The genes are TRBV30 and TRBJ1-5; 8 bases match TRBD1. V shed 3 bases and J 4 bases; nucleotides not matched to a gene: 8. The CDR3 extends over 15 amino acids. From germline, CDR1 is GTSNPN and CDR2 SVGIG (reference sequence). The CDR3 loop reads CAWRATGAGNQPQHF. The CDR3 DNA is TGTGCCTGGAGGGCGACAGGGGCGGGAAATCAGCCCCAGCATTTT.

For this clone: A read error is likely here: a far larger clone is one base away. Other DNA sequences in this sample translate to the same CDR3. The chain recombines TRBV2 with TRBJ1-1; no definite D call. The CDR3 has 13 amino acids. Germline CDR1 and CDR2: SNHLY and FYNNEI. CDR3 DNA sequence: TGTGCCAGCAGTCGCTCGCCCTATTCTGAGGCTTTCTTT. Its protein product is CASSRSPYSEAFF.

This rearrangement joins TRBV7-6 to TRBJ1-4, with a weak D call TRBD1 (6 bases). From germline, CDR1 is SGHVS and CDR2 FNYEAQ. V lost 1 base and J lost 4, with 13 bases in between. CDR3 length equals 16 residues. Here the CDR3 reads CASSLGGAVGNEKLFF. The CDR3, as DNA: TGTGCCAGCAGCTTAGGGGGGGCCGTAGGTAATGAAAAACTGTTTTTT.

This clone was observed once. J is TRBJ2-7 and V is TRBV5-5; D tentatively reads TRBD1 or TRBD2 (5 bases each). Trimming took off 4 bases at V and 6 bases at J, with 20 bases between the two ends. This CDR3 region has 15 residues. The germline gives CDR1 SGHKS, CDR2 YYEKEE (reference sequence). CDR3 amino acids: CASSARERAQLEQYF. CDR3 DNA sequence: TGTGCCAGCAGCGCCAGGGAGAGGGCCCAACTCGAGCAGTACTTC.